The entry that follows covers one T cell receptor (beta chain) sequence. The antigen it recognizes is unknown. Qualities for individual bases were not recorded, and no much larger clone is one base off. Donors formed part of the validation cohort, which comprised over a hundred subjects and was distinct from the first cohort of 666 subjects. These data come from a study of cytomegalovirus exposure and HLA in healthy donors (dated by TCRdb to 2017 to 2019). Notes on the research overall: According to a later analysis, the approximately 130 validation repertoires were produced on the same platform as the roughly 600 repertoires of the first cohort. Along with the approximately 700-subject first cohort, a separate validation cohort of over 90 different subjects was used. High-throughput TCR immunosequencing, statistical association of individual TCRs with disease status, and machine learning were combined to predict cytomegalovirus infection status. The study was designed to test whether signatures of past pathogen exposure could be identified by cataloging public T cell receptors. Points the paper makes about the study in general: A later analysis found that TCRs clustered in the first cohort also tended to co-occur in the approximately 120 validation repertoires, with approximately 95% of cluster scores above 0. Most TCR sequences were seen in very few donors, while some public TCRs were found in many individuals. According to the authors, the approach could potentially be generalized to other disease states and immunological phenotypes. In vitro tests confirmed that a few of the cytomegalovirus-associated TCR beta chains recognize cytomegalovirus antigens. A total of 150 to 200 TCR beta chains were listed by the study as associated with cytomegalovirus. A later analysis had no HLA typing for the validation cohort, so co-occurrence there was scored across all 120 repertoires. The classifier was reported to diagnose cytomegalovirus status with high specificity and sensitivity in both the original cohort and the validation cohort.

Reading the germline V gene gives CDR1 SGHVS and CDR2 FQNEAQ. The CDR3 starts with the cysteine, ends with the phenylalanine, and has 15 residues. Only the CDR3 region is kept as DNA, spanning 45 bases read in frame from base 1. From V the trimming removes 1 base and from J it removes 2 bases, while the gene matches leave 2 bases of the junction unaccounted for. Library preparation employed the immunoSEQ multiplex PCR assay. In the paper's pipeline: To diagnose cytomegalovirus status from the catalog of TCR beta chain sequences, a statistical classification framework was built. The clones in this table, taken by TCRdb from immuneACCESS, are in-frame only. Not every clone is retained; where verified, under half of the shortfall comes from an unresolved V gene, and the cause of the rest is unknown. That table supplies the V and J calls and clone size; D and trimming were determined from the DNA. The sample yields 45,000 to 65,000 clones; 85% to 95% were counted once. The ten largest make up under 2% of the sample.

Sequencing was carried out using PBMCs. The receptor was derived from a woman under 30 in good health and CMV-seropositive. Rearrangement joined TRBV7-8 to TRBJ2-7, with 10 bases aligning to TRBD1. The CDR3 in this case is CASSLGGQGPYEQYF. DNA sequence: TGTGCCAGCAGCTTAGGGGGACAGGGGCCCTACGAGCAGTACTTC.